This T cell receptor beta chain is from a study of beta chain features in type 1 diabetes. Study context: In age, gender and cell yields, patients were similar to healthy donors.

Whole-study findings and limits: Insertions were fewer and deletions more numerous at VDJ junctions in type 1 diabetes patients.

Each of the sorted populations had a purity greater than 98%. TCRB transcripts that were expressed got sequenced, as all of the isolated RNA had been reverse transcribed. Clones were sequenced by immunoSEQ multiplex PCR, and TCRdb holds only the in-frame ones, with some missing. Here the sample spans 130,000 or so clones, approximately 9.8% being singletons. Regarding this clone: Its antigen is not identified.

Per germline, CDR1 ENHRY and CDR2 SYGVKD. This CDR3 contains 14 residues. The ends were cut back, 10 bases at V and 0 bases at J, with 13 bases in the middle. Sequenced: central memory CD4+ T cells from blood. This sequence originates from a middle-aged woman in good health. The J gene is TRBJ1-3, the V gene TRBV10-3; a weak D match, TRBD1 (5 bases). The CDR3 reads CATQGGTSGNTIYF. In DNA form, the CDR3 reads TGTGCCACCCAGGGAGGTACCTCTGGAAACACCATATATTTT.